This T cell receptor beta chain was recovered during a study of blood T cell repertoires in COVID-19. Study overall: Samples representing acute and convalescent COVID-19 were sourced from the United States, Italy and Spain. PBMCs, B-cell-depleted T cells, or T cells were the source of the cDNA or gDNA that made up the material.

Original processing notes: Estimates of nucleated cell counts were drawn from the amplification of reference gene primers. Sequenced by immunoSEQ multiplex PCR; TCRdb stores in-frame clones only, minus some. The DNA gave D and trimming, while V, J and clone size come from that table. Among roughly 40,000 clones listed, about 85% were seen once. Germline V lookup: CDR1 KGHSH, CDR2 LQKENI. The CDR3 sequence is 15 residues long. V shed 4 bases and J shed 1 base, with 13 bases lying between them. This clonotype was obtained from a woman older than 75 with acute or convalescent COVID-19. Sequenced: peripheral blood. The V call is TRBV18, the J call TRBJ1-1; perhaps TRBD1 as D (6 bases). Here the CDR3 DNA reads TGTGCCAGCTCACTTTTCCCACAGGGGAACACTGAAGCTTTCTTT. This sequence encodes CASSLFPQGNTEAFF.